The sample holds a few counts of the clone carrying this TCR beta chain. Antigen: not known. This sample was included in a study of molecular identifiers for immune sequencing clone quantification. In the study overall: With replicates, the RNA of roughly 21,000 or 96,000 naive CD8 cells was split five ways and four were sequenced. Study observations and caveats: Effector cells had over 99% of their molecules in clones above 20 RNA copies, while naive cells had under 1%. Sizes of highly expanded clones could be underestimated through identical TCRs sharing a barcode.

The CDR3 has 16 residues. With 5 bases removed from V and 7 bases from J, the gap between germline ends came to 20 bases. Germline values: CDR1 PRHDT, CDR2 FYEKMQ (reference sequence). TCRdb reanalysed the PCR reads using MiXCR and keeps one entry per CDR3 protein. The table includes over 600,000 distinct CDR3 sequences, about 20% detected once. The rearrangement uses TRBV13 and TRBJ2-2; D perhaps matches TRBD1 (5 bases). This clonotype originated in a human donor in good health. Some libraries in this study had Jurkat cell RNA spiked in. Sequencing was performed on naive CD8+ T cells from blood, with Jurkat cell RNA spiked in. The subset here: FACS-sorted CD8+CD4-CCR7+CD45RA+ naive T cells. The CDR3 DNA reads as TGTGCCAGCAGCACCCTAGGGGAAGTTCTTGACGGGGAGCTGTTTTTT. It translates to CASSTLGEVLDGELFF.